The 23 T cell receptor beta chains below were found in one sample sequenced in a study of T cells in Graves' hyperthyroidism and ophthalmopathy. Template material for amplifying TCR beta CDR3 regions consisted of RNA transcripts. The TCR CDR3 was amplified in a first-round RT-PCR using the HTBI primer set. TCRdb used MiXCR to reprocess the multiplex PCR reads, holding one entry per CDR3 protein. The sample gives about 200,000 distinct CDR3 sequences, approximately 17% of which show up once; around 52% is in the top ten. The sequenced material came from blood. These TCRs come from a man between 45 and 60 years old with Graves' hyperthyroidism.

This clonotype was seen only a few times. V and J are TRBV24-1 and TRBJ2-5; D remains ambiguous. The V and J ends lost 0 bases and 1 base respectively, with 8 bases between them. Germline lookup yields CDR1 KGHDR and CDR2 SFDVKD. This CDR3 region has 15 residues. The DNA for the CDR3 is TGTGCCACCAGTGATTTGCCGCCTTTCCAAGAGACCCAGTACTTC. Protein: CATSDLPPFQETQYF.

This clonotype has just a few counts. The chain uses TRBV6-2 or TRBV6-3 and TRBJ1-1, with unresolved D. The CDR3 consists of 15 residues. Trimming left V 5 bases short and J 1 base short, with 14 bases between. The germline V gene has CDR1 MNHEY and CDR2 SVGEGT. The CDR3 bases are TGTGCCAGCAGTGACCCCACGCGGGAGAACACTGAAGCTTTCTTT. Protein product: CASSDPTRENTEAFF.

This clonotype came up a few times. This rearrangement joins TRBV6-2 or TRBV6-3 to TRBJ2-2; no clear D. This CDR3 comprises 16 residues. Trimming took off 0 bases at V and 1 base at J, with 9 bases between the two ends. Germline V lookup: CDR1 MNHEY, CDR2 SVGEGT. CDR3 sequence reads: CASSYSRRLNTGELFF. The CDR3 DNA sequence: TGTGCCAGCAGTTACTCACGCCGATTGAACACCGGGGAGCTGTTTTTT.

This chain links TRBV12-3 or TRBV12-4 with TRBJ2-3, with a possible D match to TRBD2 (5 bases). The CDR3 is 14 amino acids. V lost 3 bases and J lost 2, with 9 bases in between. CDR3 bases: TGTGCCAGCAGTTTGCAGCGGAACACAGATACGCAGTATTTT. Translating gives CASSLQRNTDTQYF.

This clonotype has a handful of counts. This rearrangement joins TRBV5-4 to TRBJ2-1, with D possibly being TRBD1 or TRBD2 (6 bases each). The germline gives CDR1 SGHNT, CDR2 YYREEE (reference sequence). V was cut by 2 bases and J by 6 bases, with 21 bases left in between. The CDR3 totals 17 residues. The chain's CDR3 is CASSFPWVPRGANEQFF. The CDR3 DNA reads TGTGCCAGCAGCTTCCCTTGGGTACCTAGGGGGGCCAATGAGCAGTTCTTC.

J is TRBJ2-3 and V is TRBV6-5; D gene ambiguous. V shed 2 bases and J shed 4 bases, with 7 bases lying between them. CDR1 is MNHEY, CDR2 SVGAGI, per germline. This CDR3 contains 13 residues. The CDR3 reads CASSYERADTQYF. CDR3 coding DNA: TGTGCCAGCAGTTACGAAAGGGCAGATACGCAGTATTTT.

This clonotype has just a few counts. The chain joins TRBV18 to TRBJ2-7, with TRBD2 matching 10 bases. This CDR3 has 15 residues. The V gene's germline CDR1 is KGHSH and CDR2 LQKENI. The ends lost 3 bases at V and 2 bases at J; junction bases unmatched: 4. DNA for the CDR3: TGTGCCAGCTCACCGAATCTAGCGGGAGCCTACGAGCAGTACTTC. This encodes CASSPNLAGAYEQYF.

This clonotype was counted between two and nine times. The chain employs TRBV20-1 and TRBJ1-2; D is ambiguous. Germline lookup yields CDR1 DFQATT and CDR2 SNEGSKA (reference sequence). The CDR3 spans 12 residues. The V end lost 5 bases, the J end lost 8 bases, and 15 bases lay between the germline ends. The CDR3 nucleotides read TGCAGTGCTTTCATTAGGACGGTCGGCTACACCTTC. This translates into CSAFIRTVGYTF.

This chain connects TRBV19 to TRBJ1-1; TRBD1 matches 8 bases. The CDR3 is 14 amino acids. CDR1 and CDR2 from the germline V gene are LNHDA and SQIVND (reference sequence). V dropped 5 bases and J dropped 3; count of bases not matched to a gene: 5. The CDR3 DNA follows: TGTGCCAGTAGTTACTCAGGGGGCTACACTGAAGCTTTCTTT. This translates into CASSYSGGYTEAFF.

The sample holds many counts of this clonotype. The gene calls are TRBV5-1 and TRBJ1-1, with TRBD1 matching 9 bases. The CDR3 covers 12 residues. The V and J ends lost 4 bases and 11 bases, in that order; junction bases with no gene match: 6. Germline CDR1 is SGHRS and CDR2 is YFSETQ. The CDR3 loop reads CASSPGQGVAFF. The CDR3, as DNA: TGCGCCAGCAGCCCGGGACAGGGCGTTGCTTTCTTT. Looking up the rest from reference TRBV5-1 and TRBJ1-1 gives the full variable domain: KAGVTQTPRYLIKTRGQQVTLSCSPISGHRSVSWYQQTPGQGLQFLFEYFSETQRNKGNFPGRFSGRQFSNSRSEMNVSTLELGDSALYLCASSPGQGVAFFGQGTRLTVV.

This clonotype was seen at least ten times. The germline gene is not matched at one end of the junction; a read error may be the cause. The chain is built from TRBV12-3 or TRBV12-4 and TRBJ2-7, with D possibly being TRBD1 (5 bases). This CDR3 has 13 amino acids. This CDR3 is CASSLGIRDRANF. In DNA, the CDR3 is TGTGCCAGCAGTTTAGGTATAAGAGACAGAGCGAACTTC.

The chain combines TRBV20-1 with TRBJ1-2; possibly TRBD1 for D (5 bases). CDR1 DFQATT and CDR2 SNEGSKA come from the germline V gene (reference sequence). The CDR3 is made up of 13 amino acids. The V and J ends lost 5 bases and 1 base respectively, with 11 bases between them. The CDR3: CSARQFLNYGYTF. For the CDR3, the DNA is TGCAGTGCTCGACAGTTCCTTAACTATGGCTACACCTTC.

J is TRBJ1-6 and V is TRBV12-3 or TRBV12-4; TRBD1 matches at 9 bases. The V and J ends lost 6 bases and 13 bases, in that order; junction bases with no gene match: 7. The length of the CDR3 is 13 residues. In DNA form, the CDR3 reads TGTGCCAGCAGCAGGACAGGGGATCTCCCCCTCCACTTT. Amino acid sequence: CASSRTGDLPLHF.

This clonotype was picked up many times. This chain's CDR3 is CSALGQKLFF. CDR3 in DNA: TGCAGTGCCCTAGGACAGAAACTGTTTTTT. The genes are TRBV20-1 and TRBJ1-4; possibly TRBD1 for D (6 bases). This CDR3 spans 10 amino acids. In germline, CDR1 is DFQATT, CDR2 SNEGSKA (reference sequence). V gave up 6 bases and J gave up 11 bases, with 10 bases separating them.

This clonotype turned up a few times. This chain connects TRBV20-1 to TRBJ1-1; D perhaps matches TRBD1 (6 bases). The CDR3 totals 15 residues. Deletions cut 3 bases from V and 3 bases from J, with 17 bases between. The germline CDR1 and CDR2 sequences are DFQATT and SNEGSKA (reference sequence). CDR3 amino acids: CSASGGAGRDTEAFF. The CDR3 bases are TGCAGTGCTAGCGGGGGGGCAGGCCGGGACACTGAAGCTTTCTTT.

Many counts were recorded for this clonotype. The chain joins TRBV2 to TRBJ2-1; tentatively, D is TRBD2 (5 bases). The CDR3 loop spans 15 amino acids. V dropped 5 bases and J dropped 3 bases, with 14 bases sitting between them. Germline lookup yields CDR1 SNHLY and CDR2 FYNNEI. The CDR3 DNA reads TGTGCCAGCAGTCCCGCCCAGCGGAGCTACAATGAGCAGTTCTTC. This codes for CASSPAQRSYNEQFF.

This chain joins TRBV20-1 and TRBJ2-3; D possibly corresponds to TRBD2 (6 bases). Germline assignment: CDR1 DFQATT and CDR2 SNEGSKA (reference sequence). The CDR3 totals 15 residues. The V end lost 0 bases, the J end lost 4 bases, and 14 bases lay between the germline ends. CDR3 in amino acids: CSARDHGSRPDTQYF. In nucleotides, the CDR3 is TGCAGTGCTAGAGATCACGGGAGTAGGCCAGATACGCAGTATTTT.

This clonotype was seen more than once but under ten times. The chain joins TRBV7-9 to TRBJ1-1; a weak D match, TRBD1 (5 bases). Trimming cost V 5 bases and J 1 base, with 14 bases left between them. The CDR3 runs to 15 residues. Germline CDR1 reads SEHNR; CDR2 reads FQNEAQ (reference sequence). The CDR3 region has the DNA TGTGCCAGCAGCCCGCTGGGAGGGGCGAACACTGAAGCTTTCTTT. It translates to CASSPLGGANTEAFF.

The CDR3 DNA is TGTGCCAGCAGTTTAAGCAGGGCTAGCGGGAGTTCTTACAATGAGCAGTTCTTC. Amino acids: CASSLSRASGSSYNEQFF. The chain combines TRBV12-3 or TRBV12-4 with TRBJ2-1, with 10 bases aligning to TRBD2. V lost 2 bases and J lost 4; bases outside the gene matches: 11. CDR3 length: 18 amino acids.

At least ten counts were recorded for this clonotype. V gene TRBV15 combines with J gene TRBJ2-1, with no clear D. The germline V gene encodes CDR1 LNHNV and CDR2 YYDKDF (reference sequence). The germline V and J ends were trimmed by 0 bases and 0 bases, with 9 bases remaining between them. The CDR3 runs 16 residues. CDR3 DNA sequence: TGTGCCACCAGCAGAGATAGAGGTAGCTCCTACAATGAGCAGTTCTTC. It translates to CATSRDRGSSYNEQFF.

Points on this clonotype: This may be a read error: a much more frequent sequence differs by one nucleotide. CDR3 nucleotides: TGTGCCACTGGGACGCAAAGCTCCTACGAGCAGTGCTTC. Protein product: CATGTQSSYEQCF. The V and J genes are TRBV10-3 and TRBJ2-7; D might be TRBD1 or TRBD2, each matching 5 bases. Germline assignment: CDR1 ENHRY and CDR2 SYGVKD. CDR3 length: 13 amino acids.

This clonotype was found many times. CDR3 sequence: CAWIEGGKGTDTQYF. The CDR3 bases are TGTGCCTGGATCGAGGGAGGGAAAGGCACAGATACGCAGTATTTT. The genes are TRBV30 and TRBJ2-3; TRBD2 aligns across 7 bases. Losses at the gene ends were 4 bases for V and 1 base for J; bases not matched to a gene: 8. The V gene's germline CDR1 is GTSNPN and CDR2 SVGIG (reference sequence). This CDR3 is built from 15 residues. Looking up the rest from reference TRBV30 and TRBJ2-3 gives the full variable domain: SQTIHQWPATLVQPVGSPLSLECTVEGTSNPNLYWYRQAAGRGLQLLFYSVGIGQISSEVPQNLSASRPQDRQFILSSKKLLLSDSGFYLCAWIEGGKGTDTQYFGPGTRLTVL.

This sequence joins TRBV7-8 and TRBJ2-4; TRBD1 matches 7 bases. Germline V gene lookup returns CDR1 SGHVS and CDR2 FQNEAQ. V shed 4 bases and J 0 bases; nucleotides not matched to a gene: 6. This CDR3 has 16 residues. CDR3 loop: CASSYGTAIAKNIQYF. The CDR3 DNA sequence: TGTGCCAGCAGCTATGGGACAGCTATAGCCAAAAACATTCAGTACTTC.